This entry lists 18 T cell receptor beta chains sequenced from one sample in a study of CD8 T cells in ankylosing spondylitis (dated by TCRdb to between 2016 and 2019). Library preparation employed 5' RACE. Sequencing was carried out with an Illumina HiSeq 2500. TCRdb's own reprocessing of the public reads used fastp at Q25 and MiXCR and kept productive beta chains. Each CDR3 protein appears once, grouped with its most common genes and DNA. Present in this sample are about 750,000 distinct CDR3 sequences, around 17% of which were seen just once. Around 20% of the sample is in the top ten clones. Which antigens these TCRs recognize remains unknown. General study outcomes and caveats: A TCR beta motif made up of under ten highly homologous amino acid variants appeared to be characteristic of blood from ankylosing spondylitis patients.

Input material: blood, either unsorted or a sorted T cell fraction (not recorded which). These receptors were taken from a male donor with ankylosing spondylitis.

V and J are TRBV11-2 and TRBJ2-5; TRBD2 matches at 16 bases. Germline-derived CDR1 and CDR2 are SGHAT and FQNNGV. The CDR3 runs to 18 residues. With 4 bases clipped from V and 3 bases from J, the junction kept 8 bases outside the gene matches. The CDR3 DNA reads as TGTGCCAGCAGCTCTGCGGGACTAGCGGGGGGGCTCAAAGAGACCCAGTACTTC. This sequence encodes CASSSAGLAGGLKETQYF.

This clonotype appeared a few times. This sequence joins TRBV12-3 or TRBV12-4 and TRBJ2-3, with TRBD2 matching over 10 bases. The CDR3 length is 15 residues. V dropped 6 bases and J dropped 4; count of bases not matched to a gene: 7. Written as DNA, the CDR3 is TGTGCCAGCAGACCTAGCGGGGGAGGCGCAGATACGCAGTATTTT. Translated: CASRPSGGGADTQYF.

This clonotype was seen more than once but under ten times. V and J are TRBV5-8 and TRBJ1-2; D might be TRBD1 (6 bases). The V end was cut by 0 bases, the J end by 1 base, with 13 bases between. This CDR3 is built from 16 residues. CDR1 SGHTS and CDR2 YDEGEE come from the germline V gene. The chain's CDR3 is CASSLDLGQLNYGYTF. The DNA for the CDR3 is TGTGCCAGCAGCTTGGATCTCGGACAGCTTAACTATGGCTACACCTTC.

A few counts support this clonotype. J is TRBJ1-2 and V is TRBV12-3 or TRBV12-4; TRBD1 matches at 7 bases. The CDR3 has 16 amino acids. The J segment lost 4 bases and the V segment lost 3 bases, leaving 11 bases of the junction unmatched. CDR3 sequence reads: CASSFRGVEVSYGYTF. The CDR3 DNA follows: TGTGCCAGCAGTTTCAGGGGGGTCGAGGTTAGCTATGGCTACACCTTC.

Ten or more counts support this clonotype. The chain uses TRBV3-1 and TRBJ2-3, with 10 positions matching TRBD2. J gave up 9 bases and V 0 bases, and 9 bases lay outside the gene matches. CDR1 and CDR2 (germline): LGHDT, YNNKEL (reference sequence). There are 16 residues in the CDR3. CDR3 sequence (DNA): TGTGCCAGCAGCCAAGATTTACTAGCGGGGACGAGGACGCAGTATTTT. Amino acids: CASSQDLLAGTRTQYF.

The chain has TRBV15 and TRBJ1-4, with TRBD1 as a possible D gene (5 bases). V lost 2 bases and J lost 4, with 14 bases in between. CDR1 is LNHNV and CDR2 is YYDKDF in the germline V gene (reference sequence). The CDR3 is 16 residues long. CDR3 residues: CATSRSSRDRNEKLFF. CDR3 sequence (DNA): TGTGCCACCAGCAGATCTTCCCGGGACCGTAATGAAAAACTGTTTTTT.

The V gene is TRBV7-9, the J gene TRBJ2-3, with unresolved D. The length of the CDR3 is 15 residues. The germline V gene has CDR1 SEHNR and CDR2 FQNEAQ (reference sequence). The germline V and J ends were trimmed by 6 bases and 2 bases, with 15 bases remaining between them. For the CDR3, the DNA is TGTGCCAGCAGATCTTATCAGTCAGCCACAGATACGCAGTATTTT. Protein sequence: CASRSYQSATDTQYF.

The gene calls are TRBV11-2 and TRBJ2-3, with TRBD2 matching over 11 bases. CDR3 length: 19 residues. Germline V CDR1 and CDR2: SGHAT, FQNNGV. The trim removed 2 bases at V and 6 bases at J, leaving 16 bases unmatched. The DNA of the CDR3 is TGTGCCAGCAGCTTACAACCCCCTGGACTAGCGGGCCTCACGGATACGCAGTATTTT. Translation gives CASSLQPPGLAGLTDTQYF.

This clonotype has a handful of counts. The chain couples TRBV20-1 to TRBJ2-5; tentatively, D is TRBD1 (6 bases). This CDR3 is built from 14 residues. CDR1 DFQATT and CDR2 SNEGSKA come from the germline V gene (reference sequence). Trimming left V 7 bases short and J 2 bases short, with 17 bases between. The CDR3 is CSVTRTAEQETQYF. The CDR3 DNA is TGCAGTGTTACCAGGACAGCAGAACAAGAGACCCAGTACTTC.

This sequence joins TRBV7-2 and TRBJ2-5, with 10 nucleotides matching TRBD1. CDR3 length: 15 amino acids. Germline V gene sequence: CDR1 SGHTA, CDR2 FQGNSA. J lost 4 bases, V lost 5 bases, and 7 bases had no gene match. CDR3 coding DNA: TGTGCCAGCAGCAATGGACAGGGGGTTAGAGAGACCCAGTACTTC. Translating gives CASSNGQGVRETQYF.

The CDR3 bases are TGCAGTGCTAGATTGGAAGGACTAGCGGGATTGGTGACCCAGTACTTC. Encoded protein: CSARLEGLAGLVTQYF. V gene TRBV20-1 combines with J gene TRBJ2-5, with 12 bases matching TRBD2. The CDR3 runs to 16 residues. With V trimmed by 2 bases and J by 7 bases, 11 bases remained unmatched. CDR1 and CDR2 from the germline V gene are DFQATT and SNEGSKA (reference sequence).

This clonotype was detected only a few times. The CDR3 sequence: CASSKENRDGRVCTEAFF. The DNA of the CDR3 is TGTGCCAGCAGCAAAGAGAACCGGGACGGGAGGGTATGCACTGAAGCTTTCTTT. The genes are TRBV21-1 and TRBJ1-1. TRBV21-1 represents a pseudogene. The CDR3 has 18 amino acids.

This clonotype has ten or more counts. A junction end diverges from the germline sequence, so it may reflect a read error. The V gene is TRBV5-1, the J gene TRBJ1-1; D gene ambiguous. The CDR3 contains 13 residues. CDR1 is SGHRS, CDR2 YFSETQ, per germline. CDR3 in DNA: TGTGCCAGCAGCTTAGACCTGAACACTGAAGCTTTCTTT. Residues: CASSLDLNTEAFF.

This clonotype came up a few times. The rearrangement joins TRBV29-1 to TRBJ2-1; D tentatively reads TRBD1 or TRBD2 (5 bases each). V lost 4 bases to trimming and J lost 7 bases, with 20 bases between them. Germline V CDR1 and CDR2: SQVTM, ANQGSEA. This CDR3 comprises 15 residues. The CDR3 DNA reads TGCAGCGTTGCCCCCCGGGACCCGTTTTTAAATGAGCAGTTCTTC. The encoded protein is CSVAPRDPFLNEQFF.

This rearrangement joins TRBV27 to TRBJ1-2; possible D gene TRBD1, 6 bases. There are 13 residues in the CDR3. Germline CDR1 is MNHEY and CDR2 is SMNVEV (reference sequence). The ends were cut back, 5 bases at V and 3 bases at J, with 10 bases in the middle. The CDR3 sequence is CASSTQGHYGYTF. For the CDR3, the DNA is TGTGCCAGCAGTACCCAGGGGCACTATGGCTACACCTTC.

The V and J genes are TRBV30 and TRBJ2-1; D remains ambiguous. Trimming stripped 1 base from V and 10 bases from J, with 8 bases between. This CDR3 comprises 11 residues. In germline, CDR1 is GTSNPN, CDR2 SVGIG (reference sequence). CDR3 in amino acids: CAWSEMREQFF. The CDR3 coding sequence is TGTGCCTGGAGTGAAATGAGGGAGCAGTTCTTC.

This clonotype was seen a handful of times. The chain employs TRBV28 and TRBJ2-3; D is tentatively TRBD1 or TRBD2 (5 bases each). Germline V gene sequence: CDR1 MDHEN, CDR2 SYDVKM. The ends were cut back, 6 bases at V and 5 bases at J, with 21 bases in the middle. The CDR3 consists of 16 residues. CDR3 sequence: CASSGVGVLREDTQYF. The CDR3 nucleotides read TGTGCCAGCAGCGGGGTGGGGGTCCTCCGGGAAGATACGCAGTATTTT.

Ten or more counts support this clonotype. CDR3 amino acids: CATSVGEETQYF. The CDR3 DNA is TGTGCCACCAGTGTAGGGGAAGAGACCCAGTACTTC. The rearrangement uses TRBV24-1 and TRBJ2-5; D is possibly TRBD1 (5 bases). The V gene's germline CDR1 is KGHDR and CDR2 SFDVKD. Trimming took off 5 bases at V and 3 bases at J, with 6 bases between the two ends. The CDR3 runs to 12 residues.